A single TCR beta chain is shown here with its context. The antigen remains undetermined. This sample stems from a study of beta chain features in type 1 diabetes. Overall study findings and caveats: The question left open here concerned HLA type influencing TCRB rearrangement.

This CDR3 region has 13 residues. Germline CDR1 SGHAT, CDR2 FQNNGV. Trimming cost V 5 bases and J 1 base, with 8 bases left between them. Reverse transcribing all isolated RNA meant expressed TCRB transcripts were sequenced. Naive, central memory and regulatory T cell samples averaged about 3.57 million immunoSEQ reads each. Generated by immunoSEQ multiplex PCR, the TCRdb table keeps only in-frame clones and is missing some. Of under 250,000 clones in the sample, 27% are singletons; the top ten hold under 4.5%. The clonotype comes from a man aged 25 to 40 in good health. The sequenced sample was central memory CD4+ T cells from blood. The V gene is TRBV11-2, the J gene TRBJ1-1; D is unclear. Written as DNA, the CDR3 is TGTGCCAGCAGCAAATTGGCGAACACTGAAGCTTTCTTT. The encoded protein is CASSKLANTEAFF.